This T cell receptor beta chain was sequenced for a study of cytomegalovirus exposure and HLA in healthy donors. Study summary: From about 180 million T cells, an earlier analysis saw roughly 110 million unique TCR beta sequences. HLA-typed donors were the source of about 85 million unique TCRs held in an early data release.

Trimming stripped 0 bases from V and 3 bases from J, with 12 bases between. There are 16 residues in the CDR3. CDR1 and CDR2 from the germline V gene are ENHRY and SYGVKD. The PCR employed 60 Vbeta primers together with 13 Jbeta primers. Profiled with immunoSEQ multiplex PCR; TCRdb holds only in-frame clones, not every one. The data show around 140,000 clones, about three quarters seen once. Sequenced input: PBMCs. This clonotype originated in a female donor in good health and CMV-seropositive. This chain uses TRBV10-3 with TRBJ1-5; no clear D gene. The CDR3 DNA reads TGTGCCATCAGTGAGTCTCGGGGTGGGGACAATCAGCCCCAGCATTTT. The encoded protein is CAISESRGGDNQPQHF.